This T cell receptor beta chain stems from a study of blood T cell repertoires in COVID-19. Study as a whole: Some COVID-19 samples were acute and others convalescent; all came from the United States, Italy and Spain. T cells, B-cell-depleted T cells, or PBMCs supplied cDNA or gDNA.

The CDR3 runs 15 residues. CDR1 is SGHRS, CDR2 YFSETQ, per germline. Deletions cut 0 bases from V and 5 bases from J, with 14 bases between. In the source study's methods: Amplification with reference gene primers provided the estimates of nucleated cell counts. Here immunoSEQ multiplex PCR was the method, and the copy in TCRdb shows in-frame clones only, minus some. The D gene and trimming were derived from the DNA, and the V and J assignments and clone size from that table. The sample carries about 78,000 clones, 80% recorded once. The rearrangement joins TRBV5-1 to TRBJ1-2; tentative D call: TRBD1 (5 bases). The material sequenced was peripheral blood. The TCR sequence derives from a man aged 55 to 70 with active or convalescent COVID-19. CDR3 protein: CASSLGGTRGYGYTF. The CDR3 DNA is TGCGCCAGCAGCTTGGGCGGGACTAGGGGTTATGGCTACACCTTC. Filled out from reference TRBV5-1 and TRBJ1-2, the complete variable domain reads KAGVTQTPRYLIKTRGQQVTLSCSPISGHRSVSWYQQTPGQGLQFLFEYFSETQRNKGNFPGRFSGRQFSNSRSEMNVSTLELGDSALYLCASSLGGTRGYGYTFGSGTRLTVV.